The 18 T cell receptor beta chains below were found in one sample sequenced in a study of identical twins. Each CDR3 protein gets one entry after TCRdb re-called the 5' RACE reads with MiXCR. The data hold about 530,000 distinct CDR3 sequences, with 20% to 25% observed a single time. This sample was also put to use in a study of yellow fever vaccine responses in identical twins.

The specimen sequenced was CD4+ T cells sorted from blood. These receptors were collected from a woman younger than 30 in good health.

CDR3 protein: CASSLAPMRGSTDTQYF. The CDR3 DNA reads TGTGCCAGCAGCTTAGCGCCTATGCGGGGGAGCACAGATACGCAGTATTTT. This rearrangement joins TRBV7-2 to TRBJ2-3; 7 positions match TRBD2. The CDR3 loop spans 17 amino acids. With 0 bases clipped from V and 0 bases from J, the junction kept 6 bases outside the gene matches. The germline CDR1 and CDR2 sequences are SGHTA and FQGNSA.

The chain joins TRBV2 to TRBJ1-6, with TRBD1 identical over 11 bases. The CDR3 loop spans 14 amino acids. The germline CDR1 and CDR2 sequences are SNHLY and FYNNEI. V dropped 6 bases and J dropped 9; count of bases not matched to a gene: 4. Here the CDR3 reads CASRGQGDSSPLHF. The CDR3 bases are TGTGCCAGCAGGGGACAGGGGGATTCTTCACCCCTCCACTTT.

The chain recombines TRBV7-9 with TRBJ2-7; 10 bases map to TRBD2. Germline CDR1 is SEHNR and CDR2 is FQNEAQ (reference sequence). The CDR3 extends over 16 amino acids. The J segment lost 3 bases and the V segment lost 5 bases, leaving 10 bases of the junction unmatched. CDR3 loop: CASSPELAGPFYEQYV. The DNA of the CDR3 is TGTGCCAGCAGCCCCGAACTAGCGGGGCCCTTCTACGAGCAGTACGTC.

As to this clonotype: At one boundary the junction diverges from the germline segment, which might be a read error. The genes are TRBV3-1 and TRBJ2-7; TRBD1 might be the D (7 bases). CDR1 is LGHDT and CDR2 is YNNKEL in the germline V gene (reference sequence). There are 17 residues in the CDR3. This CDR3 reads CASSQDSGVGRQGGRIF. As DNA, the CDR3 is TGTGCCAGCAGCCAAGATTCGGGCGTGGGTCGACAGGGAGGCCGCATCTTC.

The chain couples TRBV12-3 or TRBV12-4 to TRBJ1-6; D not certain. Trimming took 6 bases from V and 10 from J, leaving 10 bases between them. The CDR3 runs to 12 residues. CDR3 DNA sequence: TGTGCCAGCAGGGCGCAAGGGTCACCCCTCCACTTT. Residues: CASRAQGSPLHF.

The V and J genes are TRBV3-1 and TRBJ2-2; the D is unclear. The CDR3 consists of 16 residues. Per the germline V gene, CDR1 is LGHDT and CDR2 is YNNKEL (reference sequence). Trimming pared 1 base from V and 4 bases from J, leaving 13 bases between. CDR3 amino acids: CASSQAGRRGTGELFF. For the CDR3, the DNA is TGTGCCAGCAGCCAAGCGGGTCGACGCGGCACCGGGGAGCTGTTTTTT.

This clonotype was detected only a few times. This chain connects TRBV7-8 to TRBJ2-4; tentatively, D is TRBD1 (6 bases). V was cut by 2 bases and J by 9 bases, with 14 bases left in between. Germline V gives CDR1 SGHVS, CDR2 FQNEAQ. The CDR3 contains 14 residues. CDR3 sequence: CASSLMGAQGIQYF. CDR3 DNA sequence: TGTGCCAGCAGCTTAATGGGGGCGCAGGGCATTCAGTACTTC.

J is TRBJ2-2 and V is TRBV20-1; D not certain. The length of the CDR3 is 14 residues. V was clipped by 0 bases and J by 4 bases, with 9 bases between them. CDR1 DFQATT and CDR2 SNEGSKA come from the germline V gene (reference sequence). CDR3 residues: CSARDPPGTGELFF. In DNA form, the CDR3 reads TGCAGTGCTAGAGATCCCCCAGGCACCGGGGAGCTGTTTTTT.

This clonotype was seen repeatedly, ten times or more. The V call is TRBV12-3 or TRBV12-4, the J call TRBJ1-2; TRBD1 matches at 8 bases. The CDR3 contains 13 residues. Trimming cost V 5 bases and J 8 bases; bases outside gene matches: 7. CDR3 in amino acids: CASSRDRGFGYTF. The CDR3 DNA reads TGTGCCAGCAGTCGCGACAGGGGCTTCGGCTACACCTTC.

This chain uses TRBV28 with TRBJ1-6; 7 bases match TRBD1. J was trimmed by 7 bases and V by 5 bases; bases with no gene match: 8. The germline V gene encodes CDR1 MDHEN and CDR2 SYDVKM. This CDR3 comprises 15 residues. The CDR3 nucleotides are TGTGCCAGCAGTGCTCGACAGGGAATGAATTCACCCCTCCACTTT. Translated: CASSARQGMNSPLHF.

This clonotype was seen once. The V and J genes are TRBV20-1 and TRBJ2-7; D is uncertain. Germline V lookup: CDR1 DFQATT, CDR2 SNEGSKA (reference sequence). CDR3 length: 11 amino acids. V gave up 0 bases and J gave up 5 bases, with 5 bases separating them. The CDR3 here is CSARELDEQYF. The CDR3 DNA reads TGCAGTGCTAGAGAATTGGACGAGCAGTACTTC.

The gene calls are TRBV7-6 and TRBJ1-6; 8 bases align to TRBD1. The CDR3 contains 14 residues. Germline CDR1 reads SGHVS; CDR2 reads FNYEAQ. V was pared by 1 base and J by 9 bases, with 2 bases of the junction left unmatched. The CDR3 reads CASSLGQGTSPLHF. The CDR3 DNA is TGTGCCAGCAGCTTAGGACAGGGGACTTCACCCCTCCACTTT.

The genes are TRBV20-1 and TRBJ2-2, with D perhaps being TRBD1 or TRBD2 (5 bases each). Germline-derived CDR1 and CDR2 are DFQATT and SNEGSKA (reference sequence). Trimming removed 5 bases at V and 6 bases at J, with 10 bases between. This CDR3 comprises 12 residues. The CDR3 nucleotides read TGCAGTGCTTGGGGGTCGGCCGGGGAGCTGTTTTTT. The encoded protein is CSAWGSAGELFF.

V and J are TRBV4-1 and TRBJ2-5, with 9 bases aligning to TRBD2. CDR3 length equals 16 residues. Germline CDR1 MGHRA, CDR2 YSYEKL. V shed 1 base and J 4 bases; nucleotides not matched to a gene: 7. The CDR3: CASSQGGGGAVETQYF. CDR3 in DNA: TGCGCCAGCAGCCAAGGGGGCGGGGGGGCCGTAGAGACCCAGTACTTC.

The table lists this clonotype with a few counts. CDR3 coding DNA: TGTGCCACCAGTGATCTTCGGGGGGGCCTAGACACCGGGGAGCTGTTTTTT. Its translation is CATSDLRGGLDTGELFF. This chain joins TRBV24-1 and TRBJ2-2; 8 bases align to TRBD2. Germline V gene data show CDR1 as KGHDR and CDR2 as SFDVKD. Trimming took 3 bases from V and 3 from J; bases not matched to a gene: 8. This CDR3 contains 17 residues.

The rearrangement uses TRBV11-2 and TRBJ2-1; possibly TRBD1 for D (6 bases). Trimming removed 4 bases from V and 1 base from J, with 14 bases in between. CDR1 is SGHAT, CDR2 FQNNGV, per germline. The CDR3 length is 16 residues. The CDR3 is CASSYRAQGSYNEQFF. CDR3 in DNA: TGTGCCAGCAGCTACAGGGCCCAGGGATCCTACAATGAGCAGTTCTTC.

The chain joins TRBV5-1 to TRBJ2-2; possibly TRBD1 or TRBD2 for D (6 bases each). Germline lookup yields CDR1 SGHRS and CDR2 YFSETQ. Trimming pared 5 bases from V and 5 bases from J, leaving 16 bases between. The CDR3 has 15 residues. The CDR3 loop reads CASRLGGSQTGELFF. The CDR3 DNA is TGCGCCAGCAGACTGGGGGGCAGCCAGACCGGGGAGCTGTTTTTT.

This clonotype was counted a few times. The rearrangement links TRBV7-8 to TRBJ2-3; the match to TRBD2 covers 9 bases. The junction had 5 bases not matched to a gene; V was cut back by 2 bases and J by 5 bases. There are 15 residues in the CDR3. The germline V gene has CDR1 SGHVS and CDR2 FQNEAQ. The chain's CDR3 is CASSLRAGGIDTQYF. The CDR3 DNA reads TGTGCCAGCAGCTTACGAGCGGGGGGTATAGATACGCAGTATTTT.